These 17 T cell receptor beta chains originate from one sample sequenced in a study of blood T cells in healthy people across ages. It was with a sample-barcoded 5' primer and a J-beta primer mix that a second PCR of roughly 7 to 12 cycles was run. From the 5' RACE reads, TCRdb called clonotypes with MiXCR, one entry per CDR3 protein. The sample has around 1.7 million distinct CDR3 sequences; roughly 30% are singletons. Sequencing was performed on blood. Receptors originate from a woman in her twenties or thirties in good health.

The chain couples TRBV20-1 to TRBJ2-3, with D uncertain. Between the trimmed V and J ends, which lost 6 bases and 7 bases, there was a span of 20 bases. Per germline, CDR1 DFQATT and CDR2 SNEGSKA (reference sequence). The CDR3 sequence is 14 residues long. CDR3 coding DNA: TGCAGTGCCTCCCCCCGGAAGGGCCGGCATACGCAGTATTTT. Its protein is CSASPRKGRHTQYF.

The chain is built from TRBV4-2 and TRBJ1-5; a possible D gene is TRBD1 (5 bases). CDR3 size: 14 residues. Trimming cost V 2 bases and J 4 bases, with 9 bases left between them. Germline V gene lookup returns CDR1 LGHNA and CDR2 YNFKEQ. CDR3 region: CASSQSPGNQPQHF. The CDR3 DNA is TGTGCCAGCAGCCAATCCCCAGGGAATCAGCCCCAGCATTTT.

The chain combines TRBV20-1 with TRBJ2-5, with D uncertain. The J call is doubtful: the DNA matches TRBJ2-7 better. The CDR3 is 14 amino acids. Germline V gene data show CDR1 as DFQATT and CDR2 as SNEGSKA (reference sequence). The CDR3 region has the DNA TGCAGTGCCCGCAAGGCCACCATGGGATCCGAGCAGTACTTC. Its translation: CSARKATMGSEQYF.

This clonotype was recorded many times. The chain combines TRBV7-2 with TRBJ2-1, with 8 bases fitting TRBD2. The germline gives CDR1 SGHTA, CDR2 FQGNSA. CDR3 length: 15 amino acids. Germline trimming cut 5 bases from V and 1 base from J; bases unmatched to any gene: 4. The CDR3 region is CASSRGLVSYNEQFF. The CDR3 DNA reads as TGTGCCAGCAGCCGGGGACTAGTTTCCTACAATGAGCAGTTCTTC. Full variable domain (remainder filled in from reference TRBV7-2 and TRBJ2-1): GAGVSQSPSNKVTEKGKDVELRCDPISGHTALYWYRQSLGQGLEFLIYFQGNSAPDKSGLPSDRFSAERTGGSVSTLTIQRTQQEDSAVYLCASSRGLVSYNEQFFGPGTRLTVL.

This clonotype was observed once. The gene calls are TRBV20-1 and TRBJ2-1, with 9 bases fitting TRBD1. The trim removed 6 bases at V and 13 bases at J, leaving 10 bases unmatched. The CDR3 has 12 residues. The germline CDR1 and CDR2 sequences are DFQATT and SNEGSKA (reference sequence). CDR3 amino acids: CSATGGYDPQFF. For the CDR3, the DNA is TGCAGTGCGACAGGGGGGTACGACCCACAGTTCTTC.

The V and J genes are TRBV27 and TRBJ2-1; no firm D call. Trimming took off 5 bases at V and 8 bases at J, with 10 bases between the two ends. Germline values: CDR1 MNHEY, CDR2 SMNVEV (reference sequence). The CDR3 contains 12 residues. DNA of the CDR3: TGTGCCAGCAGTGTCCCGTACCATGAGCAGTTCTTC. Translating it yields CASSVPYHEQFF.

The sample holds many counts of this clonotype. The chain employs TRBV5-1 and TRBJ2-1; 10 bases agree with TRBD2. CDR1 and CDR2 from the germline V gene are SGHRS and YFSETQ. This CDR3 is 15 amino acids long. Trimming at V came to 3 bases and at J to 4 bases, leaving 4 bases not matched to a gene. CDR3 residues: CASSSQRGGYNEQFF. The CDR3 DNA reads as TGCGCCAGCAGCTCCCAGCGGGGGGGATACAATGAGCAGTTCTTC.

This clonotype was detected a few times. The chain couples TRBV18 to TRBJ2-7; TRBD1 agrees at 7 bases. The CDR3 runs to 15 residues. Germline CDR1 reads KGHSH; CDR2 reads LQKENI. The V segment lost 3 bases and the J segment 0 bases; nucleotides outside the gene matches: 5. This CDR3 is CASSPDRISSYEQYF. The CDR3, as DNA: TGTGCCAGCTCACCGGACAGGATTAGCTCCTACGAGCAGTACTTC.

This clonotype was seen a few times. The chain links TRBV28 to TRBJ2-5; 7 bases are shared with TRBD2. This CDR3 contains 17 residues. With 5 bases clipped from V and 2 bases from J, the junction kept 14 bases outside the gene matches. Germline CDR1 is MDHEN and CDR2 is SYDVKM. The CDR3 region is CASSPPSGGAPQETQYF. Here the CDR3 DNA reads TGTGCCAGCAGTCCTCCGTCGGGGGGAGCGCCGCAAGAGACCCAGTACTTC.

About this clonotype: It may be a read error: a sequence one base away is much more abundant. The gene calls are TRBV6-5 and TRBJ2-7, with D perhaps matching TRBD1 (6 bases). Germline CDR1 MNHEY, CDR2 SVGAGI. CDR3 length: 14 residues. In nucleotides, the CDR3 is TGTGCCAGCAGTCACTCTCCAGGGGTTGGGGAGCAGTACTTC. This translates into CASSHSPGVGEQYF.

This clonotype was observed a handful of times. This rearrangement joins TRBV20-1 to TRBJ2-2; 9 nucleotides match TRBD2. CDR3 size: 16 residues. Unmatched junction bases numbered 6, after V lost 0 bases and J lost 4 bases. Germline V gives CDR1 DFQATT, CDR2 SNEGSKA (reference sequence). This chain's CDR3 is CSARDQSSGGTGELFF. The CDR3 bases are TGCAGTGCTAGAGATCAGAGTAGCGGGGGCACCGGGGAGCTGTTTTTT.

This clonotype came up once. One end of the junction is discordant with germline, which a read error may explain. The gene calls are TRBV28 and TRBJ1-4; D gene unclear. The germline CDR1 and CDR2 sequences are MDHEN and SYDVKM. This CDR3 contains 13 residues. CDR3 DNA sequence: TGTGCCACCGCGGCCCTGAGGAATGAAAAACGGTTTTTT. Protein product: CATAALRNEKRFF.

This clonotype has a count of ten or more. The CDR3 region has the DNA TGTGCCATCAGAGACAGGGGAGCGGAGACCCAGTACTTC. Protein product: CAIRDRGAETQYF. V usage is TRBV10-3 and J usage is TRBJ2-5; 8 nucleotides line up with TRBD1. The CDR3 extends over 13 amino acids. In germline, CDR1 is ENHRY, CDR2 SYGVKD. V lost 6 bases, J lost 5 bases, and 5 bases stayed unmatched.

This chain connects TRBV27 to TRBJ1-4; D unresolved. Between the trimmed V and J ends, which lost 5 bases and 0 bases, there was a span of 16 bases. Germline V gives CDR1 MNHEY, CDR2 SMNVEV (reference sequence). The CDR3 covers 17 residues. The CDR3 sequence: CASSPRMKGPTNEKLFF. CDR3 nucleotide sequence: TGTGCCAGCAGTCCCCGAATGAAGGGCCCAACTAATGAAAAACTGTTTTTT.

This clonotype was counted between two and nine times. V and J are TRBV27 and TRBJ2-2; possible D gene TRBD1, 5 bases. The V and J ends lost 7 bases and 1 base respectively, with 10 bases between them. Germline values: CDR1 MNHEY, CDR2 SMNVEV (reference sequence). The CDR3 sequence is 14 residues long. CDR3 sequence reads: CASKRQLNTGELFF. Here the CDR3 DNA reads TGTGCCAGCAAGAGACAGTTGAACACCGGGGAGCTGTTTTTT.

Regarding this clonotype: The junction differs from germline at one of its ends, possibly a read error. The chain couples TRBV12-3 or TRBV12-4 to TRBJ2-3; 11 positions agree with TRBD2. CDR3 length: 22 amino acids. The CDR3 protein is CASSLGSPGLAVPSIVADAQYF. The CDR3, as DNA: TGTGCCAGCAGTTTAGGGTCCCCGGGACTAGCGGTACCTTCTATAGTGGCAGATGCGCAGTATTTT.

This clonotype came up a few times. This chain links TRBV28 with TRBJ2-4; 7 nucleotides align to TRBD1. Germline V CDR1 and CDR2: MDHEN, SYDVKM. The V and J ends lost 6 bases and 8 bases, in that order; junction bases with no gene match: 10. This CDR3 has 14 amino acids. CDR3 sequence (DNA): TGTGCCAGCAGCCTAACACAGGGGTCGGACATTCAGTACTTC. It codes for CASSLTQGSDIQYF.